This T cell receptor beta chain stems from a study of T cell responses to AZD1222 COVID-19 vaccine. General study points: Only five to seven AZD1222 recipients were seropositive at baseline. Unmutated regions of variants are reportedly targeted by nearly half of spike-specific TCRs.

Here immunoSEQ multiplex PCR was the method, and the copy in TCRdb shows in-frame clones only, minus some. The table shows 100,000 to 120,000 clones, with 87% occurring only once. Points on this clone: Antigen specificity is unknown.

Germline values: CDR1 MDHEN, CDR2 SYDVKM. The V end lost 6 bases, the J end lost 7 bases, and 16 bases lay between the germline ends. The CDR3 is 13 residues long. Sequencing was performed on peripheral blood, taken on day 0 of AZD1222 vaccination. The receptor's source is an adult in good health. The chain carries TRBV28 and TRBJ2-7, with a tentative D call TRBD1 (6 bases). The CDR3 DNA reads as TGTGCCAGCAGGTGGGGGCGGTCGGAAGAGCAGTACTTC. Translating it yields CASRWGRSEEQYF. Based on the CDR3 plus reference TRBV28 and TRBJ2-7, the full variable domain is DVKVTQSSRYLVKRTGEKVFLECVQDMDHENMFWYRQDPGLGLRLIYFSYDVKMKEKGDIPEGYSVSREKKERFSLILESASTNQTSMYLCASRWGRSEEQYFGPGTRLTVT.